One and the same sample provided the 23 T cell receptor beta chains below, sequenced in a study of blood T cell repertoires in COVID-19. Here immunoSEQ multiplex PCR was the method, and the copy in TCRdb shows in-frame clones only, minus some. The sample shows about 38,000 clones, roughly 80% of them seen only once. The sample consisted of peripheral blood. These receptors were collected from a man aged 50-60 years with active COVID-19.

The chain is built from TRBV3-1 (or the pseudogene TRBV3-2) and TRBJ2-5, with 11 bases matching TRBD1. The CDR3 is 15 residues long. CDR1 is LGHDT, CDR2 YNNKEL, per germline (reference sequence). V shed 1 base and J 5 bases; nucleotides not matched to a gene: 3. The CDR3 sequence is CASSQGTGGMETQYF. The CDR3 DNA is TGTGCCAGCAGCCAAGGGACAGGGGGCATGGAGACCCAGTACTTC.

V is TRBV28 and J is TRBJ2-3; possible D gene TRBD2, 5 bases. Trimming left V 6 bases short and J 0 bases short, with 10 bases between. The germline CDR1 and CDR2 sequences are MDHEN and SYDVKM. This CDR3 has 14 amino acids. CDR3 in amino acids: CASSGGTSTDTQYF. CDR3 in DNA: TGTGCCAGCAGCGGAGGTACCAGCACAGATACGCAGTATTTT.

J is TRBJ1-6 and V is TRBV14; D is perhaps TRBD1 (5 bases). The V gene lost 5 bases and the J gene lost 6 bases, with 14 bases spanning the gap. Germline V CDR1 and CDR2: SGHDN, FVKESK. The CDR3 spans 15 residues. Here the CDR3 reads CASSIQGSRNSPLHF. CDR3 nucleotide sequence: TGTGCCAGCAGCATCCAGGGTAGCCGTAATTCACCCCTCCACTTT.

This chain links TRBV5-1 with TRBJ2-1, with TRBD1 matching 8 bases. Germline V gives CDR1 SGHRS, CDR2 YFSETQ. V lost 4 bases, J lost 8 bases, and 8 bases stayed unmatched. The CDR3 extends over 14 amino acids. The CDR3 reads CASSHGQGGHEQFF. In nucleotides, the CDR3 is TGCGCCAGCAGCCACGGACAGGGTGGGCATGAGCAGTTCTTC.

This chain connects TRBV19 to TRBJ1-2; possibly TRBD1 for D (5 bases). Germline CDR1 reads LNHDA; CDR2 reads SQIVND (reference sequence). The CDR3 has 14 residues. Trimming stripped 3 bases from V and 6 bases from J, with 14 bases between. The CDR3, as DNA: TGTGCCAGTAGTATTCCGGCAGGGTACCATGGCTACACCTTC. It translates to CASSIPAGYHGYTF.

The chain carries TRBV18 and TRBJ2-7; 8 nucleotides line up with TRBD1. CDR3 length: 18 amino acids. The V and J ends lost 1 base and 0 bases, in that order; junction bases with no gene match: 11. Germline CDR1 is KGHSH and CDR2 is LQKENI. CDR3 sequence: CASSPQEVGQGNSYEQYF. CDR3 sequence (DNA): TGTGCCAGCTCACCACAAGAGGTTGGACAGGGTAACTCCTACGAGCAGTACTTC.

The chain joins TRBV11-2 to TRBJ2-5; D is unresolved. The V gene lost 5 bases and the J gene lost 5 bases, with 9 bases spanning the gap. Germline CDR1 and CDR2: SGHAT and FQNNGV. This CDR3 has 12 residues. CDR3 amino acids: CASSRHRETQYF. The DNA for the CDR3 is TGTGCCAGCAGCCGACATCGGGAGACCCAGTACTTC. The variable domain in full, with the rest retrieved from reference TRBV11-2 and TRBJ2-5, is EAGVAQSPRYKIIEKRQSVAFWCNPISGHATLYWYQQILGQGPKLLIQFQNNGVVDDSQLPKDRFSAERLKGVDSTLKIQPAKLEDSAVYLCASSRHRETQYFGPGTRLLVL.

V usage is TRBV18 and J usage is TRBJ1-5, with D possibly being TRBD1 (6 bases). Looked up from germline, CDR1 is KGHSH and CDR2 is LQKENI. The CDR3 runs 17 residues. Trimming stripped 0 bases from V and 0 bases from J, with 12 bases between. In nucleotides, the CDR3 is TGTGCCAGCTCACCACCGTCCGGGGGGGCTAGCAATCAGCCCCAGCATTTT. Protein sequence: CASSPPSGGASNQPQHF.

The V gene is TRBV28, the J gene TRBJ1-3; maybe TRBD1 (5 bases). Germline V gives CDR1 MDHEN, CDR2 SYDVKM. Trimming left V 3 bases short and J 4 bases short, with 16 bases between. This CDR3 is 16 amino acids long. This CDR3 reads CASSLDRGTGGNTIYF. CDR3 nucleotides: TGTGCCAGCAGTTTGGACCGGGGGACGGGCGGAAACACCATATATTTT.

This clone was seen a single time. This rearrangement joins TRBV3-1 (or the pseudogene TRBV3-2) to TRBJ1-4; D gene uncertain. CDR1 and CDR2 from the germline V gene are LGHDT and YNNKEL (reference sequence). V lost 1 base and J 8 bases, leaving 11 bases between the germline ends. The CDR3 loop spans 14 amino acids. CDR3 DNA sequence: TGTGCCAGCAGCCAAGGACGAGGGCAAGAAAAACTGTTTTTT. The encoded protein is CASSQGRGQEKLFF.

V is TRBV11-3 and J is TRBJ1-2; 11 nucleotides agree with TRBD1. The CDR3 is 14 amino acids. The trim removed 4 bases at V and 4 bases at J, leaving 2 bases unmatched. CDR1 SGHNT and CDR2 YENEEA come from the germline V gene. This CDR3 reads CASSSDRGLYGYTF. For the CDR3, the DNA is TGTGCCAGCAGCTCGGACAGGGGGCTCTATGGCTACACCTTC. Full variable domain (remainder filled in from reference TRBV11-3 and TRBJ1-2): EAGVVQSPRYKIIEKKQPVAFWCNPISGHNTLYWYLQNLGQGPELLIRYENEEAVDDSQLPKDRFSAERLKGVDSTLKIQPAELGDSAVYLCASSSDRGLYGYTFGSGTRLTVV.

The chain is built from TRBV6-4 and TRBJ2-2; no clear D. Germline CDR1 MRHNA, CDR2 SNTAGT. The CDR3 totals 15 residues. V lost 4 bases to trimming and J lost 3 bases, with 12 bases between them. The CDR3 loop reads CASSASYLDTGELFF. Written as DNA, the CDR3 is TGTGCCAGCAGTGCCTCCTATTTGGACACCGGGGAGCTGTTTTTT.

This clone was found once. DNA for the CDR3: TGTGCCAGCAGCTGGACTAGCGGGGGACAATACGAGCAGTACTTC. Translated, it gives CASSWTSGGQYEQYF. The V gene is TRBV7-2, the J gene TRBJ2-7; 13 bases line up with TRBD2. J lost 4 bases, V lost 4 bases, and 4 bases had no gene match. The CDR3 runs to 15 residues. Germline V CDR1 and CDR2: SGHTA, FQGNSA.

CDR3 bases: TGTGCCAGCAGCTTAGTGTCTAGCGGACAAGAGACCCAGTACTTC. Amino acids: CASSLVSSGQETQYF. The chain employs TRBV7-8 and TRBJ2-5; 7 positions agree with TRBD2. V was clipped by 1 base and J by 2 bases; unmatched bases: 4. The CDR3 has 15 amino acids. Per the germline V gene, CDR1 is SGHVS and CDR2 is FQNEAQ.

The CDR3 nucleotides read TGTGCCAGCAGCACCCGACTAGCGGGGGCGAAGACCCAGTACTTC. This encodes CASSTRLAGAKTQYF. The chain employs TRBV11-2 and TRBJ2-5; 12 bases map to TRBD2. CDR1 and CDR2 from the germline V gene are SGHAT and FQNNGV. The CDR3 loop spans 15 amino acids. The ends lost 5 bases at V and 6 bases at J; junction bases unmatched: 7.

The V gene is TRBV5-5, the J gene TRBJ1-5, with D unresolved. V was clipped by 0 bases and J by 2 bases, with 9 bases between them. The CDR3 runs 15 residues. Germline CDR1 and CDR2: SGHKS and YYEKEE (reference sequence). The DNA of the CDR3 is TGTGCCAGCAGCTTGGGCCCGCAGGGCAATCAGCCCCAGCATTTT. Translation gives CASSLGPQGNQPQHF.

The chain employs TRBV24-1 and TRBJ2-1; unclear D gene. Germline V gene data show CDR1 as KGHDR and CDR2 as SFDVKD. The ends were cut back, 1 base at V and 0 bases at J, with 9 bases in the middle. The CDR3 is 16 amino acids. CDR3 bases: TGTGCCACCAGTGATTTCGTACCGGGCTCCTACAATGAGCAGTTCTTC. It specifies CATSDFVPGSYNEQFF.

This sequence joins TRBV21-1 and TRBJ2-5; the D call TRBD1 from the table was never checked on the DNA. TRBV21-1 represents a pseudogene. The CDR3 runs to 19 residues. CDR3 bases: TGTGCCAGCAGCATATCCCCCCAGGGGGCTATGTGTCGGTTTGAGACCCAGTACTTC. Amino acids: CASSISPQGAMCRFETQYF.

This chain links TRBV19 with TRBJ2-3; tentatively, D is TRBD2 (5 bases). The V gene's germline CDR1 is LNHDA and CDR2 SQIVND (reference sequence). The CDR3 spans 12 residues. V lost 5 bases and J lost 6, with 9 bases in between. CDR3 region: CASSPWRDTQYF. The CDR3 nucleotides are TGTGCCAGTAGTCCTTGGAGGGATACGCAGTATTTT.

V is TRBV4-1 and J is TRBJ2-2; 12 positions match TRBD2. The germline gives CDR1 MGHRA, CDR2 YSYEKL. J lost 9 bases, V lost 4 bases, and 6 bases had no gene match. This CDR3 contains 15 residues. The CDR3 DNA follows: TGCGCCAGCAGCCGAGCTAGCGGGGGGGCTTGGGAGCTGTTTTTT. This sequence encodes CASSRASGGAWELFF.

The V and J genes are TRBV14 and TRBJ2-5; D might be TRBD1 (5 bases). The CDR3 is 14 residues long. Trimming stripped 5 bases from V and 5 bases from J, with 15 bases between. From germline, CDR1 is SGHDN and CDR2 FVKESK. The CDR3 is CASSNPGFCETQYF. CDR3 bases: TGTGCCAGCAGCAACCCAGGGTTCTGCGAGACCCAGTACTTC.

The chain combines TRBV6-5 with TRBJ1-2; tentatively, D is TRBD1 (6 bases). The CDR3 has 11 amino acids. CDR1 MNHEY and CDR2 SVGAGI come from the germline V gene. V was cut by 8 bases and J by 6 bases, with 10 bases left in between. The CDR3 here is CASRYRDGYTF. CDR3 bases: TGTGCCAGCCGGTACAGGGATGGCTACACCTTC.

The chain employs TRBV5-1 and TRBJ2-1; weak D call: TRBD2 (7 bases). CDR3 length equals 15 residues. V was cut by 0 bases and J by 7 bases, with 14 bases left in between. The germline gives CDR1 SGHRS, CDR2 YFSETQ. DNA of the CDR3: TGCGCCAGCAGCTTGGTCGGGGGGCACATGAATGAGCAGTTCTTC. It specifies CASSLVGGHMNEQFF.